The present T cell receptor beta chain was sequenced within a study of CXCR3-negative and CXCR3-positive naive CD8 T cells. Study findings and constraints: Compared with CXCR3-negative naive cells, CXCR3-positive naive cells showed more hydrophobic TRB CDR3s. Diversity proved comparably high across both naive subsets and much lower in memory CD8+ cells.

With regard to this clonotype: Antigen: not known.

Researchers prepared the TRB cDNA libraries using 5' RACE with UMI labels. Using the 5' RACE reads, TCRdb records one entry per CDR3 protein without DNA. The data include about 120,000 distinct CDR3 sequences; the top ten clones carry about 0.61%. The sequenced material came from naive CXCR3+ CD8+ T cells from blood. The subset is: CD45RO-CCR7+CD27+CD95- naive CD8+ T cells expressing CXCR3 (TNR3+). The receptor was isolated from a human donor in good health. Some clones in this sample may be carry-over from other donors' samples.

The CDR3 is CASSSGTGNSYEQYF. The chain carries TRBV7-9 and TRBJ2-7; the D call from TCRdb, TRBD1, cannot be confirmed without DNA. The CDR3 has 15 amino acids. Germline values: CDR1 SEHNR, CDR2 FQNEAQ (reference sequence).